This TCR beta chain was sequenced during a study of technical replicates of blood from a few donors. Here immunoSEQ multiplex PCR was the method, and the copy in TCRdb shows in-frame clones only, minus some. The data show over 90,000 clones, with roughly 96% seen just once and about 0.38% held by the top ten. The CDR3 totals 15 residues. Looked up from germline, CDR1 is MGHRA and CDR2 is YSYEKL. The V end lost 3 bases, the J end lost 3 bases, and 11 bases lay between the germline ends. J is TRBJ2-2 and V is TRBV4-1; D unclear. This clonotype was obtained from a human donor in good health. Material: T cells isolated from PBMCs. CDR3 protein: CASSQSETDTGELFF. DNA for the CDR3: TGCGCCAGCAGCCAGTCGGAGACGGACACCGGGGAGCTGTTTTTT.